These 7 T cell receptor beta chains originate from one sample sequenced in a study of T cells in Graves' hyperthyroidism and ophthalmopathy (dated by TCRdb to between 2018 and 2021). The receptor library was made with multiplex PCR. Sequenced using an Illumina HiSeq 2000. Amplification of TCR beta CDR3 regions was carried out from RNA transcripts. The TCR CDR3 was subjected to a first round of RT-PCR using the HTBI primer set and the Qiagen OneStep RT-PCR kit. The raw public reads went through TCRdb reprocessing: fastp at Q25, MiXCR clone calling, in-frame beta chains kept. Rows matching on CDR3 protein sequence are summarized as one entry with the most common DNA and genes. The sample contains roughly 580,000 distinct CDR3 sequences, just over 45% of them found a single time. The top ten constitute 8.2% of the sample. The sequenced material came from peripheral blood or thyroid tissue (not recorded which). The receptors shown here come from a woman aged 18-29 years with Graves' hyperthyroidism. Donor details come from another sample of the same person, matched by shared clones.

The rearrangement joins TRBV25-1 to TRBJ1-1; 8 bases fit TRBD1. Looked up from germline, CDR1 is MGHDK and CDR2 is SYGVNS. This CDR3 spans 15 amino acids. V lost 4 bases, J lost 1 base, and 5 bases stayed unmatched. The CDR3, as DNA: TGTGCCAGCAGTGCCGCCGGGACAGGGAACACTGAAGCTTTCTTT. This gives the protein CASSAAGTGNTEAFF.

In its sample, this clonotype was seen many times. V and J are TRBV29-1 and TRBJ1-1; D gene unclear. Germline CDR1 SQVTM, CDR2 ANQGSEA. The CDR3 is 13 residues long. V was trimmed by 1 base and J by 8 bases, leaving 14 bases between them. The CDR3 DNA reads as TGCAGCGTTGAAGCGGCTACCAAAAGGGAAGCTTTCTTT. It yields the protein CSVEAATKREAFF.

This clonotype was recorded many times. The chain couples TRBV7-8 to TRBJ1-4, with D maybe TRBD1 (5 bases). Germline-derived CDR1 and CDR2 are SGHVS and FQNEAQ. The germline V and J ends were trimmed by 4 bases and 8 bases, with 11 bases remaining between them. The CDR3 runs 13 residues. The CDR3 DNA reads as TGTGCCAGCAGCTACCAGGGTAACGAAAAACTGTTTTTT. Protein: CASSYQGNEKLFF.

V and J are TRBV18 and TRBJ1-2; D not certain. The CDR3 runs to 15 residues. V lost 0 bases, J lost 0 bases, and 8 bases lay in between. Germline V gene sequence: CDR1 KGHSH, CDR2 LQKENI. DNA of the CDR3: TGTGCCAGCTCACCACCAGGCCAAGCTAACTATGGCTACACCTTC. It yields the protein CASSPPGQANYGYTF.

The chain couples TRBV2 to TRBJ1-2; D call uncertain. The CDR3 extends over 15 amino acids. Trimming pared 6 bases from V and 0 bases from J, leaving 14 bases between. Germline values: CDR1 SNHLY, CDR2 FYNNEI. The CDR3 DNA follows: TGTGCCAGCAGCTTGGTGGAGAAAGCTAACTATGGCTACACCTTC. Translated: CASSLVEKANYGYTF. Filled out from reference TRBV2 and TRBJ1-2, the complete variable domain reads EPEVTQTPSHQVTQMGQEVILRCVPISNHLYFYWYRQILGQKVEFLVSFYNNEISEKSEIFDDQFSVERPDGSNFTLKIRSTKLEDSAMYFCASSLVEKANYGYTFGSGTRLTVV.

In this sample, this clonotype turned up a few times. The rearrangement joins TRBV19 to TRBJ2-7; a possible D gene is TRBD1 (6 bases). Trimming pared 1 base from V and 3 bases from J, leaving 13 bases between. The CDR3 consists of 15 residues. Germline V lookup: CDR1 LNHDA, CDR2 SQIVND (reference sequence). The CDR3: CASSIGPGQSYEQYF. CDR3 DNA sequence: TGTGCCAGTAGTATAGGACCGGGACAAAGCTACGAGCAGTACTTC.

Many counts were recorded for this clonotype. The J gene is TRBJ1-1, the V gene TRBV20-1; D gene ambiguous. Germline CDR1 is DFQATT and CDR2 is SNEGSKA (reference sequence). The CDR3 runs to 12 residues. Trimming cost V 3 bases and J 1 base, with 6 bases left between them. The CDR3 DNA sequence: TGCAGTGCTAGGAGAGGGAACACTGAAGCTTTCTTT. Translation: CSARRGNTEAFF.